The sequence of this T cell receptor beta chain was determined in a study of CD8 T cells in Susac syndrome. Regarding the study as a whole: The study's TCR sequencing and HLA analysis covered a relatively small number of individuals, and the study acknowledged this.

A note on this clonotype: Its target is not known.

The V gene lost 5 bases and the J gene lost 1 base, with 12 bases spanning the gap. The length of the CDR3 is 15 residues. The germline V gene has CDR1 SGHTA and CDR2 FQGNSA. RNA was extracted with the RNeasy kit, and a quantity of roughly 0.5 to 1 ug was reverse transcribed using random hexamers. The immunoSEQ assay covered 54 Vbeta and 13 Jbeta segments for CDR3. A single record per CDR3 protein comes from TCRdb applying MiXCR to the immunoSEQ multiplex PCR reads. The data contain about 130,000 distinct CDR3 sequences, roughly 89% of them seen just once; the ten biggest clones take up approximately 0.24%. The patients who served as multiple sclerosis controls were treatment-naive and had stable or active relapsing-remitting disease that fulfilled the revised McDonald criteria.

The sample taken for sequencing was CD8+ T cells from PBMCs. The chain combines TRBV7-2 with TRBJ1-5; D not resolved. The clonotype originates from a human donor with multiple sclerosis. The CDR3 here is CASSPLGGSNQPQHF. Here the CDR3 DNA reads TGTGCCAGCAGCCCTCTGGGCGGGAGCAATCAGCCCCAGCATTTT.